The present T cell receptor beta chain was sequenced within a study of cytomegalovirus exposure and HLA in healthy donors. A note on this clone: Its target is not known.

Researchers ran the PCR with 60 Vbeta and 13 Jbeta primers. Method: immunoSEQ multiplex PCR; TCRdb's copy keeps in-frame clones and lacks some. The sample lists tens of thousands of clones, around 78% seen once, with 4.4% in the top ten. Points from the study as a whole: V- and J-gene trimming in TCR beta was tied to a missense DCLRE1C variant by an analysis performed later. Within a later analysis, the majority of CMV-associated TCR beta chains appeared HLA-restricted.

The CDR3 has 14 amino acids. V gave up 1 base and J gave up 4 bases, with 10 bases separating them. Germline loops: CDR1 MGHDK, CDR2 SYGVNS. This TCR came from a male donor in good health and CMV-seropositive. The sample comprised PBMCs. The V gene is TRBV25-1, the J gene TRBJ1-2; D remains unclear. In nucleotides, the CDR3 is TGTGCCAGCAGTGAATCGGCGAGACTCTATGGCTACACCTTC. Protein: CASSESARLYGYTF.